The rows below give T cell receptor beta chains drawn from one sample of a study of shared clonotypes between healthy human individuals. The repertoire was sequenced with immunoSEQ multiplex PCR; TCRdb's copy has only in-frame clones and lacks some. This sample has approximately 350,000 clones, with 96% found just once. The sequencing sample was made of memory CD8+ T cells sorted from blood. These receptors originate from a man aged 25 to 45 in good health. Both conserved end residues are part of each CDR3. Fields, in order: J gene, CDR3 length, V gene, D gene, CDR3 protein, CDR3 DNA. D genes are given only for firm matches.

>TRBJ2-7|17|TRBV2|TRBD2
CASSPRLAGAYYYEQYF
TGTGCCAGCAGTCCCCGACTAGCGGGAGCCTACTACTACGAGCAGTACTTC
>TRBJ2-1|13|TRBV7-8|-
CASSGILDDEQFF
TGTGCCAGCAGCGGAATCCTAGACGATGAGCAGTTCTTC
>TRBJ1-1|15|TRBV14|-
CASSQSRDWNTEAFF
TGTGCCAGCAGCCAGTCTAGGGATTGGAACACTGAAGCTTTCTTT
>TRBJ2-1|12|TRBV11-3|-
CASSLDRNEQFF
TGTGCCAGCAGCTTAGATAGAAATGAGCAGTTCTTC
>TRBJ2-3|17|TRBV10-3|TRBD2
CAISEHRTSGKGDTQYF
TGTGCCATCAGTGAACATCGGACTAGCGGGAAAGGCGATACGCAGTATTTT
>TRBJ1-4|15|TRBV18|-
CASSPPGGRGEKLFF
TGTGCCAGCTCACCACCGGGGGGGCGCGGTGAAAAACTGTTTTTT
>TRBJ1-1|12|TRBV6-1|TRBD1
CASTDRATEAFF
TGTGCCAGCACAGACAGGGCCACTGAAGCTTTCTTT
>TRBJ1-2|14|TRBV7-9|TRBD1
CASSPTGANYGYTF
TGTGCCAGCAGCCCGACAGGGGCTAACTATGGCTACACCTTC
>TRBJ1-1|12|TRBV12-5|-
CASGLDNTEAFF
TGTGCTAGTGGTTTGGACAACACTGAAGCTTTCTTT
>TRBJ2-1|15|TRBV25-1|TRBD2
CASSDAKGLSNEQFF
TGTGCCAGCAGTGATGCTAAGGGACTATCAAATGAGCAGTTCTTC
>TRBJ2-3|14|TRBV19|TRBD1
CASSIGQGTDTQYF
TGTGCCAGTAGTATCGGACAGGGCACAGATACGCAGTATTTT
>TRBJ2-7|15|TRBV28|TRBD1
CASSVSGTGKYEQYF
TGTGCCAGCAGTGTATCTGGGACAGGGAAATACGAGCAGTACTTC
>TRBJ1-4|14|TRBV15|-
CATSRDPGYEKLFF
TGTGCCACCAGCAGAGATCCGGGTTATGAAAAACTGTTTTTT
>TRBJ2-2|14|TRBV7-9|-
CASSLSSGTGELFF
TGTGCCAGCAGCTTATCCTCGGGCACCGGGGAGCTGTTTTTT
>TRBJ1-1|14|TRBV5-1|-
CASSLDRLNTEAFF
TGCGCCAGCAGCTTGGACAGACTGAACACTGAAGCTTTCTTT